This TCR beta chain was observed in a study of cytomegalovirus exposure and HLA in healthy donors. Comments on this clone: What it recognizes is unknown.

Whole-study results and caveats: The study put some 160 TCR beta chains on its list as cytomegalovirus-associated.

The donors (healthy individuals) were bone marrow donors. The CDR3 is made up of 15 amino acids. V lost 4 bases to trimming and J lost 4 bases; unmatched junction nucleotides: 6. Germline CDR1 reads SGHVS; CDR2 reads FQNEAQ. A multiplex PCR was run with 60 Vbeta primers and 13 Jbeta primers. Only in-frame clones appear in the TCRdb table, and some are missing; sequencing was by immunoSEQ multiplex PCR. The sample has more than 110,000 clones, 80% seen once. J is TRBJ2-2 and V is TRBV7-8, with 7 bases lining up with TRBD1. This TCR came from a man aged 50-59 years in good health and CMV-seronegative. The sample was PBMCs. The CDR3 region has the DNA TGTGCCAGCAGCTCGCCGACAGGGATCACCGGGGAGCTGTTTTTT. It translates to CASSSPTGITGELFF.